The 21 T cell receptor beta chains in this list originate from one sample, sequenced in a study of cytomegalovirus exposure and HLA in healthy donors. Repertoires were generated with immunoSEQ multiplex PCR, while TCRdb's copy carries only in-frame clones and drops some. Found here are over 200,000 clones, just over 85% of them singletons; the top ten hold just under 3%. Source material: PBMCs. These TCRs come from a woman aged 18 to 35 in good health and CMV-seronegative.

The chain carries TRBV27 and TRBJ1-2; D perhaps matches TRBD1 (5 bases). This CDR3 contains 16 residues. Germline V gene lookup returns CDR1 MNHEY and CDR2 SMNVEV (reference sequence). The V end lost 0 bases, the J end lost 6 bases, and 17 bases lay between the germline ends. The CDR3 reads CASSLSSGGRGHGYTF. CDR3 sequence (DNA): TGTGCCAGCAGTTTATCGTCGGGGGGAAGGGGTCATGGCTACACCTTC.

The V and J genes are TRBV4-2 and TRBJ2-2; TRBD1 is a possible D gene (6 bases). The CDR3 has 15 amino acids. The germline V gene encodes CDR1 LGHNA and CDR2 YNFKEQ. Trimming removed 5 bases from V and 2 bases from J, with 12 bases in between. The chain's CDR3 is CASSLRTDNTGELFF. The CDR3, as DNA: TGTGCCAGCAGCTTACGGACAGACAACACCGGGGAGCTGTTTTTT.

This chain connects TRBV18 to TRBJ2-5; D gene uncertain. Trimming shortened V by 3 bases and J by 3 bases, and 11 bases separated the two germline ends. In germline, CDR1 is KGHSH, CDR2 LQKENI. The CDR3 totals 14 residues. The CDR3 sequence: CASSPLTAEETQYF. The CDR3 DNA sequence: TGTGCCAGCTCACCGTTGACTGCGGAAGAGACCCAGTACTTC.

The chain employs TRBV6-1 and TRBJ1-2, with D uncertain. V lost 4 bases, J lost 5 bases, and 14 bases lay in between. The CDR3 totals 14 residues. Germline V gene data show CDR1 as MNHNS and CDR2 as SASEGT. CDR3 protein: CASSVDRAEYGYTF. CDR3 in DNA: TGTGCCAGCAGTGTGGACCGAGCGGAGTATGGCTACACCTTC.

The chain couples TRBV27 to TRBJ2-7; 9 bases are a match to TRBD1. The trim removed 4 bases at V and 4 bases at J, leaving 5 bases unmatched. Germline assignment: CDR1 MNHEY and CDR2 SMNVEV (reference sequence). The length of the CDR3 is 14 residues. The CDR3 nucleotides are TGTGCCAGCAGTTCCACAGGGGGCATATACGAGCAGTACTTC. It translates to CASSSTGGIYEQYF.

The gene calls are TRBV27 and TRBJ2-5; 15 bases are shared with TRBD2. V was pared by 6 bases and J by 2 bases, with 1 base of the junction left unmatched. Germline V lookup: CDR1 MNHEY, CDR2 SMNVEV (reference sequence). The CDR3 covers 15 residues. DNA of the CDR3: TGTGCCAGCAGGGGACTAGCGGGAGGTCAAGAGACCCAGTACTTC. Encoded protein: CASRGLAGGQETQYF.

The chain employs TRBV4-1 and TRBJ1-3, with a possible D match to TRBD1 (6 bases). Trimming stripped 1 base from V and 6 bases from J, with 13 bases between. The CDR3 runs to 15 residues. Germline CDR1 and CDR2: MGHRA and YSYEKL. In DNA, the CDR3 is TGCGCCAGCAGCCAAGGCTCGACAGGTCAAAACACCATATATTTT. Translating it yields CASSQGSTGQNTIYF.

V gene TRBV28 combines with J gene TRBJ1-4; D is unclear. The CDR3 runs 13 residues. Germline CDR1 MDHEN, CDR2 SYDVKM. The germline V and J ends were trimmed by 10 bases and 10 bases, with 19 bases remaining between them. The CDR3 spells CATLWGREAKLFF. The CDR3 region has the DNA TGTGCCACCCTTTGGGGTAGGGAGGCAAAACTGTTTTTT.

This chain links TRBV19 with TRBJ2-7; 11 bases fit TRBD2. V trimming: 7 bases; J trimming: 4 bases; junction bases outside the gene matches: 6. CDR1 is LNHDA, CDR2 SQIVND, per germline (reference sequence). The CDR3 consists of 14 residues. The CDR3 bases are TGTGCCAGTACCGTAGCGGGAGGGCCGTACGAGCAGTACTTC. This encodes CASTVAGGPYEQYF.

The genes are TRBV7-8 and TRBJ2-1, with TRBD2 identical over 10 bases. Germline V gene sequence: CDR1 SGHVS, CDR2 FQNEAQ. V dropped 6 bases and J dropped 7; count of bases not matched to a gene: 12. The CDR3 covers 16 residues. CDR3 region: CASRNELAGWRNEQFF. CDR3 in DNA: TGTGCCAGCAGGAACGAACTAGCGGGGTGGCGAAATGAGCAGTTCTTC.

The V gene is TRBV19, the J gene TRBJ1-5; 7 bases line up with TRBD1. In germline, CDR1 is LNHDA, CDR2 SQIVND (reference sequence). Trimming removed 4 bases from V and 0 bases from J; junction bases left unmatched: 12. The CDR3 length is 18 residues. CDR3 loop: CASSTEGAGAYSNQPQHF. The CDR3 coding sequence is TGTGCCAGTAGTACGGAGGGGGCGGGTGCCTATAGCAATCAGCCCCAGCATTTT.

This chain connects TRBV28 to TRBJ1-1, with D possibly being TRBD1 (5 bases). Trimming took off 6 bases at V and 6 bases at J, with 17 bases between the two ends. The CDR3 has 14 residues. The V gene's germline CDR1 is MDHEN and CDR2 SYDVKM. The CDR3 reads CASSRQPEGAEAFF. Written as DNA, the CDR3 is TGTGCCAGCAGCAGACAGCCGGAAGGGGCTGAAGCTTTCTTT.

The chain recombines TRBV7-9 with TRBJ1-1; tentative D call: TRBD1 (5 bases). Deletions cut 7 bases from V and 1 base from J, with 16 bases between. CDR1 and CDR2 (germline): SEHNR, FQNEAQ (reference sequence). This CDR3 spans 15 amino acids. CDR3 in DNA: TGTGCCAGCACCTTTCGGGGAGGGGAGAACACTGAAGCTTTCTTT. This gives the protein CASTFRGGENTEAFF.

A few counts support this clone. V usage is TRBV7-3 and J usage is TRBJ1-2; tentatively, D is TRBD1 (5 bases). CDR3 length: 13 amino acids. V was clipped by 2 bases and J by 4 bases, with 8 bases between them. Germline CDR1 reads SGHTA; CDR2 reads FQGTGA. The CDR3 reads CASSLDGGYGYTF. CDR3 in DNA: TGTGCCAGCAGCTTAGACGGGGGCTATGGCTACACCTTC. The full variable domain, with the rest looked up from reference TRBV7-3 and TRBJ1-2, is GAGVSQTPSNKVTEKGKYVELRCDPISGHTALYWYRQSLGQGPEFLIYFQGTGAADDSGLPNDRFFAVRPEGSVSTLKIQRTERGDSAVYLCASSLDGGYGYTFGSGTRLTVV.

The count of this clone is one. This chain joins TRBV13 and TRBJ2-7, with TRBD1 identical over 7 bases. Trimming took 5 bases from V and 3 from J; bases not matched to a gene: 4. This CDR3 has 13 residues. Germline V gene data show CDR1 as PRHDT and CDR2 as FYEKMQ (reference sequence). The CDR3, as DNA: TGTGCCAGCAGCCTCCAGGGGGTCTACGAGCAGTACTTC. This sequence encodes CASSLQGVYEQYF.

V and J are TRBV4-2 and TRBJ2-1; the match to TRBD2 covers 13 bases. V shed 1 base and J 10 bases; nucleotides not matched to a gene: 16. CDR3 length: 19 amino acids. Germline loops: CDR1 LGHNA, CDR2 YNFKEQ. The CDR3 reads CASSQGPLPGLAGYPEQFF. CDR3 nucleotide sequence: TGTGCCAGCAGCCAAGGTCCCCTACCGGGACTAGCGGGATATCCGGAGCAGTTCTTC.

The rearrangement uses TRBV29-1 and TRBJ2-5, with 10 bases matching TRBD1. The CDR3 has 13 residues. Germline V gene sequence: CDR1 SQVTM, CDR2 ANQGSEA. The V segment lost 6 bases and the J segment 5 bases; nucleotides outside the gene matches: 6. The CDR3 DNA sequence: TGCAGCGTGTTGGGACAGGGGAGGGAGACCCAGTACTTC. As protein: CSVLGQGRETQYF.

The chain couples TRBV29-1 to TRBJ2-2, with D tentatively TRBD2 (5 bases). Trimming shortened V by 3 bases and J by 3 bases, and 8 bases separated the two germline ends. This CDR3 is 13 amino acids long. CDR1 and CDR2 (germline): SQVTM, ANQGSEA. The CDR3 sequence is CSVEGGYTGELFF. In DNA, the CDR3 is TGCAGCGTTGAGGGCGGGTACACCGGGGAGCTGTTTTTT.

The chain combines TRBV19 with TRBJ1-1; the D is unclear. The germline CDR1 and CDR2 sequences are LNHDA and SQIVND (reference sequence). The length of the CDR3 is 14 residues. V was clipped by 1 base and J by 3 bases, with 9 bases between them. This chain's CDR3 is CASSIGGGYTEAFF. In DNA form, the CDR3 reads TGTGCCAGTAGTATAGGCGGAGGATACACTGAAGCTTTCTTT.

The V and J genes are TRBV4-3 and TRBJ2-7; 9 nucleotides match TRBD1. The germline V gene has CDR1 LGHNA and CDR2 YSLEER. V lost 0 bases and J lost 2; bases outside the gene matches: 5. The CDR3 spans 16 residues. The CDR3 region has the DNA TGCGCCAGCAGCCAAGAGACAGGGGGAAGGACCTACGAGCAGTACTTC. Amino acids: CASSQETGGRTYEQYF.

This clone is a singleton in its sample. The chain's CDR3 is CASSVQGRWGGYTF. The DNA of the CDR3 is TGTGCCAGCAGTGTTCAGGGGCGGTGGGGTGGCTACACCTTC. The chain joins TRBV28 to TRBJ1-2; D is possibly TRBD1 (6 bases). Looked up from germline, CDR1 is MDHEN and CDR2 is SYDVKM. V dropped 5 bases and J dropped 7 bases, with 17 bases sitting between them. This CDR3 spans 14 amino acids.